This note documents a single T cell receptor (beta chain) sequence. Its antigen is not yet known. The data belong to a study of cytomegalovirus exposure and HLA in healthy donors (dated 2017 in TCRdb). Study-wide context: An earlier analysis of fewer than 750 of the donors reported 276 Gb of sequence data and 90 million to 120 million unique TCR beta sequences obtained from about 200 million T cells. Among the approximately 420 genotyped donors, approximately 77% belonged to the genetic ancestry cluster associated with self-reported Caucasian donors. Besides the first cohort of 666 subjects, a separate validation cohort made up of 120 different subjects was used. In the later analysis, no new phenotypic data were used to find candidate immune exposures; instead, reliance was placed on TCR beta sequences and their occurrence across donors. About five DR-DQ haplotypes were treated as single units for association and clustering because of strong linkage in the cohort. The aim of the study was to test whether cataloging public T cell receptors could identify signatures of past pathogen exposure. To decide whether each TCR beta V gene segment behaved as functional or pseudogenic, an earlier analysis of approximately 590 of the donors relied on high-throughput TCR beta sequencing. An early release that covered 640 HLA-typed donors contained approximately 300 gigabases of sequencing data and tens of millions of unique TCR sequences. In a later analysis, previously published TCR beta repertoires from several hundred donors were re-analyzed and high-resolution HLA genotyping was added so that TCR occurrence patterns could be studied. All discovery cohort repertoires had been generated using a single sequencing platform. Donor age, sex, ethnicity and CMV serostatus were compiled alongside the repertoire data. Among several hundred genotyped donors of the cohort, an average of approximately 200,000 unique TCR beta nucleotide sequences was sequenced per donor, of which 15% to 20% were non-productive. The number of typed donors differed by locus: about 629-640 for A, B, C, DRB1 and DQB1; 522 for DQA1; 606 for DPA1; and 450 to 480 for DPB1. The study used immunosequencing to profile the T cell repertoires of under 700 subjects and linked those repertoires to cytomegalovirus serostatus. HLA typing covered class I and class II loci at four-digit resolution. To predict cytomegalovirus infection status, the study combined high-throughput TCR immunosequencing, statistical association of individual TCRs with disease status, and machine learning. A later genetic analysis used genome-wide SNP genotypes for about three fifths of the 666 donors, treating that subset as a discovery cohort.

General conclusions and limits of the study: HLA typing was unavailable for some donors at each locus, so association tests used only the typed subset. Compared with equally common non-associated chains, HLA-associated TCR beta chains in a later analysis were more clonally expanded and had lower generation probabilities. Several of the top co-occurrence clusters appeared to be linked to parvovirus B19, influenza, CMV and Epstein-Barr virus, according to a later analysis. When HLA alleles, especially DR and DQ, strongly co-occurred, TCR associations were difficult to assign to individual alleles. According to a later analysis, most CMV-associated TCR beta chains appeared to be HLA-restricted, and the HLA associations seemed to be driven largely by CMV exposure. Correlated functional status among segregating V segments might reflect linkage disequilibrium, but an unknown experimental factor could not be ruled out. An earlier analysis of 450 to 750 of the donors showed that most TCR beta V segments appeared in productive rearrangements either about 87% or about 30% of the time, which broadly matched IMGT annotations. The cohort was sequenced for TCR beta chains only, and without alpha or paired-chain data the features that could be detected were limited. A cluster of highly shared sequence variants was judged likely to be a technical artifact of the sequencing pipeline. A later genetic analysis reported fewer N-insertions in productive TCRs among donors in an Asian-associated ancestry cluster than the roughly 650-donor mean. A further reported finding was that TCR beta sequences accurately predicted the HLA-A and HLA-B alleles for most subjects in the first cohort. While some public TCRs were present in many individuals, most TCR sequences turned up only very rarely across donors. Sequencing depth was assumed to be roughly uniform across donors in the presence/absence analyses, though that assumption may not hold. The authors suggested that the approach could potentially be extended to other disease states and immunological phenotypes. Some IMGT-functional V segments, including TRBV6-2 and TRBV6-3, could not be told apart with the 87-base-pair reads, so those segments were excluded. Cytomegalovirus status was reported to be diagnosed by the classifier with high specificity and sensitivity in both the original and validation cohorts. In a later genetic analysis, a missense DCLRE1C variant was associated with V-gene and J-gene trimming of TCR beta chains, and the association was replicated in an independent cohort. A later analysis associated 15,000 to 20,000 TCR beta sequences with specific HLA alleles at a false discovery rate of 0.05. For the cohort, immune exposure information was limited to CMV serostatus. A total of 164 TCR beta chains were listed by the study as associated with cytomegalovirus. According to a later analysis, TCR association rates differed among HLA loci, with DRB1 alleles showing the most associated TCRs and HLA-C alleles showing the fewest. In vitro tests confirmed that three of the cytomegalovirus-associated TCR beta chains recognize cytomegalovirus antigens. Because counts were too low, roughly 17 rarely observed V segments, including chromosome 9 orphons, were left out of the earlier analysis of about 500 of the donors.

The germline V gene specifies SGHDT as CDR1 and YYEEEE as CDR2. The CDR3 numbers 15 residues from cysteine through phenylalanine. Of the read, only the CDR3 DNA is kept; its 45 bases are in frame from base 1. Compared with germline, V lacks 2 bases and J lacks 5 bases; bases without a gene match: 9. Library method: the immunoSEQ multiplex PCR assay. For the multiplex PCR, a mixture combining 60 forward primers for TCR Vbeta segments and 13 reverse primers for TCR Jbeta segments was used. The CDR3 region of rearranged TCR beta genes was amplified from genomic DNA with a multiplex PCR assay. On the Illumina HiSeq System, the amplified TCR beta libraries were sequenced as 87-base-pair reads. The study's processing was this. In a later analysis, tens of millions of unique TCR beta chains were counted across the 500 to 700 repertoires, and approximately 11 million of these chains were shared by at least two donors. Raw reads were error-corrected and collapsed into unique sequences with a nearest-neighbor algorithm that merged closely related sequences to remove PCR and sequencing errors. Alignment of CDR3 sequences to IMGT reference sequences was used to assign V, D and J gene segments. Each retained sequence needed at least a six-nucleotide match to both a V gene segment and a J gene segment. Rearrangements were called productive when the CDR3 lacked stop codons and stayed in frame with V and J; all others were non-productive. CDR3 was defined by IMGT convention, running from the second conserved V-encoded cysteine to the conserved J-encoded phenylalanine. Sequences without an unambiguous match to a single V gene segment were excluded from the earlier analysis of several hundred of the donors. An earlier analysis of 500 to 700 of the donors classified V segments as functional when productive rearrangements were above 56.7% and as segregating when the standard deviation between donors was above 5%. To diagnose cytomegalovirus status from the catalog of TCR beta chain sequences, a statistical classification framework was built. V and J gene assignment, in a later analysis, came from comparing TCR nucleotide sequences with IMGT/GENE-DB human TR gene sequences. The TCRdist pipeline was used in a later analysis to assign CDR3 sequences and most-parsimonious VDJ recombination scenarios. A later analysis defined each TCR beta chain by its CDR3 amino acid sequence plus V-gene family, and excluded reads lacking a unique V-gene family. As a way to deal with suspected cross-contamination and a sequencing artifact, a later analysis dropped hundreds of nucleotide sequences that were highly shared and had low generation probability. In a later analysis, a clonal expansion index for each public chain was calculated from normalized within-repertoire ranks of inferred template counts. A later analysis computed generation probabilities with a VDJ recombination model fitted to out-of-frame rearrangements, and checked the results against IGoR. A later analysis scored TCR-TCR, TCR-HLA and TCR-CMV co-occurrence with hypergeometric tests, applying a repertoire-size bias correction to TCR pairs. A later analysis estimated false discovery rates by permuting HLA or CMV assignments 20 times. In a later analysis, co-occurring TCRs were grouped using DBSCAN, with TCRdist sequence similarity added in when clustering inside HLA-allele-positive subsets. For co-occurrence clustering, repertoires with fewer than 30,000 or more than 120,000 public chains were excluded, along with roughly 5 repertoires with anomalous nucleotide sharing. TCRdb's version of the immuneACCESS table is confined to in-frame rearrangements and falls short of the full clone set. An unresolved V gene accounts for under half of the shortfall where checked; the remainder is of unknown origin. The V and J calls and clone size are taken from that table; D and trimming were inferred from the DNA. This sample's table has entries for about 160,000 clones. The ten largest clones add up to 1.3% of the sample.

The cohort was made up of 666 healthy bone marrow donors. Cohort members were all nominally healthy when sampled, although unrecorded immune exposures were likely present. The donor was CMV seronegative and belonged to the group of roughly 330 seronegative cohort members. Every donor gave a peripheral blood sample, and the peripheral blood mononuclear cells from that sample were used for TCR beta sequencing. The Qiagen DNeasy Blood Extraction Kit was used to extract genomic DNA from the blood cell samples. The chain joins TRBV5-6 to TRBJ1-1; 7 bases in the middle match TRBD1. This receptor was identified in a woman aged 60-70 years in good health and CMV-seronegative. The sequencing sample was made of PBMCs. For the CDR3, the sequence is CASSFVQGSFTEAFF. The DNA reads as follows: TGTGCCAGCAGCTTCGTACAGGGGAGTTTTACTGAAGCTTTCTTT.